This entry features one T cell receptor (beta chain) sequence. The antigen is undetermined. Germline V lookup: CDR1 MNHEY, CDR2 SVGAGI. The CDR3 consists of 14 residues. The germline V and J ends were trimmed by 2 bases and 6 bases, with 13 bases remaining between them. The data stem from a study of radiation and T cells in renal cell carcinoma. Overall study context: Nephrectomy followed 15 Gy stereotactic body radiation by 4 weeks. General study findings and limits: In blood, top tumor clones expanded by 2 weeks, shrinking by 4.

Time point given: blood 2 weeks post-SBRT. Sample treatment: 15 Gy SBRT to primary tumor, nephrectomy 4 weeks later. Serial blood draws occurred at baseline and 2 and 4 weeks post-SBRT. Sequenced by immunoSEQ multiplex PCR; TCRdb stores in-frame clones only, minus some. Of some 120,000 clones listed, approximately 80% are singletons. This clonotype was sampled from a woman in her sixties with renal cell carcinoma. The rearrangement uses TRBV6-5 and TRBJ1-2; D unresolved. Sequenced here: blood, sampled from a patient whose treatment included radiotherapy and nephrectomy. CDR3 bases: TGTGCCAGCAGTTACACCGTCATGAGTGATGGCTACACCTTC. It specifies CASSYTVMSDGYTF.